This is a list of T cell receptor beta chains from one sample in a study of Ad26.COV2.S vaccination and SARS-CoV-2 variants. Libraries were prepared by immunoSEQ multiplex PCR; TCRdb keeps only in-frame clonotypes and omits some of them. Of almost 400,000 clones listed, about 91% were seen once; the top ten hold under 2%. The specimen was peripheral blood, collected in a trial of Ad26.COV2.S vaccine versus placebo. These receptor sequences come from a person between 18 and 59 years old who received the Ad26.COV2.S COVID-19 vaccine or a placebo. CDR3s include the opening cysteine and the closing phenylalanine or tryptophan. Each record gives: CDR3 protein, CDR3 DNA, D gene, V gene, clone size, J gene. The D gene is left open where the match is weak. Expanded clones are given a class, and other clones once, few, many or no size at all.

CDR3aa: CASSPTSGRIYEQYF
CDR3nt: TGTGCCAGCAGTCCGACTAGCGGGAGAATCTACGAGCAGTACTTC
d_gene: TRBD2
v_gene: TRBV27
abundance: .
j_gene: TRBJ2-7

CDR3aa: CAWSSSITDTQYF
CDR3nt: TGTGCCTGGAGTTCCTCAATCACAGATACGCAGTATTTT
d_gene: .
v_gene: TRBV30
abundance: .
j_gene: TRBJ2-3

CDR3aa: CASTRGGTKQETQYF
CDR3nt: TGTGCCAGCACCCGAGGCGGCACAAAGCAAGAGACCCAGTACTTC
d_gene: .
v_gene: TRBV11-2
abundance: .
j_gene: TRBJ2-5

CDR3aa: CASSFTADRAGGGYTF
CDR3nt: TGTGCCAGCAGCTTTACGGCCGACAGGGCGGGAGGTGGCTACACCTTC
d_gene: TRBD1
v_gene: TRBV7-2
abundance: .
j_gene: TRBJ1-2

CDR3aa: CASTRETHVGNTIYF
CDR3nt: TGCGCCAGCACCAGAGAAACACACGTTGGAAACACCATATATTTT
d_gene: .
v_gene: TRBV4-1
abundance: .
j_gene: TRBJ1-3

CDR3aa: CASSAGDEQYF
CDR3nt: TGTGCCAGCAGCGCGGGAGACGAGCAGTACTTC
d_gene: TRBD2
v_gene: TRBV2
abundance: .
j_gene: TRBJ2-7

CDR3aa: CASSLEAFSGELFF
CDR3nt: TGTGCCAGCAGCTTAGAAGCGTTCAGCGGGGAGCTGTTTTTT
d_gene: .
v_gene: TRBV11-2
abundance: .
j_gene: TRBJ2-2

CDR3aa: CASSPRDSSYEQYF
CDR3nt: TGTGCCAGCAGTCCCCGGGATAGCTCCTACGAGCAGTACTTC
d_gene: .
v_gene: TRBV27
abundance: .
j_gene: TRBJ2-7

CDR3aa: CASSYSGTGAYGYTF
CDR3nt: TGTGCCAGCAGTTACTCGGGGACAGGGGCTTATGGCTACACCTTC
d_gene: TRBD1
v_gene: TRBV6-5
abundance: .
j_gene: TRBJ1-2

CDR3aa: CASSAGDGRAHEQYF
CDR3nt: TGTGCCAGCAGCGCAGGGGACGGGAGGGCCCACGAGCAGTACTTC
d_gene: TRBD2
v_gene: TRBV9
abundance: .
j_gene: TRBJ2-7

CDR3aa: CASKQGPGDQPQHF
CDR3nt: TGTGCCAGTAAACAGGGGCCAGGGGATCAGCCCCAGCATTTT
d_gene: TRBD1
v_gene: TRBV19
abundance: few
j_gene: TRBJ1-5

CDR3aa: CASSLEVGVGGYTF
CDR3nt: TGCGCCAGCAGCTTGGAAGTCGGTGTGGGAGGCTACACCTTC
d_gene: .
v_gene: TRBV5-1
abundance: .
j_gene: TRBJ1-2

CDR3aa: CSVKRLGSGNTIYF
CDR3nt: TGCAGCGTGAAACGACTCGGCTCTGGAAACACCATATATTTT
d_gene: .
v_gene: TRBV29-1
abundance: .
j_gene: TRBJ1-3

CDR3aa: CASSFGDSSNEKLFF
CDR3nt: TGCGCCAGCAGCTTCGGGGACAGCTCTAATGAAAAACTGTTTTTT
d_gene: TRBD1
v_gene: TRBV4-1
abundance: .
j_gene: TRBJ1-4

CDR3aa: CASSSLGEADTEAFF
CDR3nt: TGTGCCAGCAGTTCGTTAGGTGAGGCCGACACTGAAGCTTTCTTT
d_gene: .
v_gene: TRBV11-2
abundance: .
j_gene: TRBJ1-1

CDR3aa: CASSGWDRTNSPLHF
CDR3nt: TGTGCCAGCAGCGGCTGGGACAGGACTAATTCACCCCTCCACTTT
d_gene: TRBD1
v_gene: TRBV5-4
abundance: once
j_gene: TRBJ1-6

CDR3aa: CATSSRGGAGELFF
CDR3nt: TGTGCCACCAGCAGCCGCGGGGGGGCCGGGGAGCTGTTTTTT
d_gene: TRBD2
v_gene: TRBV15
abundance: .
j_gene: TRBJ2-2

CDR3aa: CAWSQGNTIYF
CDR3nt: TGTGCCTGGAGCCAGGGAAACACCATATATTTT
d_gene: .
v_gene: TRBV30
abundance: .
j_gene: TRBJ1-3

CDR3aa: CASSPNWGTGELFF
CDR3nt: TGTGCCAGCAGCCCCAACTGGGGGACCGGGGAGCTGTTTTTT
d_gene: .
v_gene: TRBV6-5
abundance: .
j_gene: TRBJ2-2

CDR3aa: CASSPIGAGETQYF
CDR3nt: TGTGCCAGCAGCCCCATAGGCGCGGGAGAGACCCAGTACTTC
d_gene: .
v_gene: TRBV11-2
abundance: .
j_gene: TRBJ2-5

CDR3aa: CASSLKGGRGPGETQYF
CDR3nt: TGTGCCAGCAGCTTAAAGGGGGGGCGCGGTCCGGGAGAGACCCAGTACTTC
d_gene: .
v_gene: TRBV7-9
abundance: .
j_gene: TRBJ2-5

CDR3aa: CASSSGAQPQHF
CDR3nt: TGTGCCAGCAGTTCCGGTGCTCAGCCCCAGCATTTT
d_gene: .
v_gene: TRBV12-3/TRBV12-4
abundance: .
j_gene: TRBJ1-5

CDR3aa: CAWSVPGREVQETQYF
CDR3nt: TGTGCCTGGAGTGTACCCGGTAGAGAGGTCCAAGAGACCCAGTACTTC
d_gene: .
v_gene: TRBV30
abundance: .
j_gene: TRBJ2-5

CDR3aa: CASSYEGGTQYF
CDR3nt: TGTGCCAGCAGTTACGAGGGGGGGACCCAGTACTTC
d_gene: .
v_gene: TRBV6-5
abundance: .
j_gene: TRBJ2-5

CDR3aa: CASSDSTHSIYGYTF
CDR3nt: TGTGCCAGCAGTGACTCGACGCACAGTATCTATGGCTACACCTTC
d_gene: .
v_gene: TRBV6-4
abundance: .
j_gene: TRBJ1-2

CDR3aa: CASSSGQGYGYTF
CDR3nt: TGTGCCAGCAGTTCGGGACAGGGCTATGGCTACACCTTC
d_gene: TRBD1
v_gene: TRBV6-5
abundance: .
j_gene: TRBJ1-2

CDR3aa: CASSQDAQRERYEQYF
CDR3nt: TGTGCCAGCAGCCAAGACGCGCAGCGGGAGCGGTACGAGCAGTACTTC
d_gene: TRBD2
v_gene: TRBV3-1/TRBV3-2
abundance: .
j_gene: TRBJ2-7

CDR3aa: CASSLVGQSYEQYF
CDR3nt: TGCGCCAGCAGCTTAGTAGGACAGAGCTACGAGCAGTACTTC
d_gene: .
v_gene: TRBV5-1
abundance: once
j_gene: TRBJ2-7